This T cell receptor (beta chain) appears in the sequencing data of a study of OX40 agonist ivuxolimab in advanced cancers. The wider study: Enrolled patients in dose escalation had cancers that were hepatocellular carcinoma, melanoma, renal cell or head and neck cancer. Partial responses, seen in three patients, involved one hepatocellular carcinoma and two cutaneous melanomas.

CDR3 length: 19 amino acids. V dropped 5 bases and J dropped 5 bases, with 30 bases sitting between them. CDR1 SGHAT and CDR2 FQNNGV come from the germline V gene. The repertoire was sequenced with immunoSEQ multiplex PCR; TCRdb's copy has only in-frame clones and lacks some. The sample records 30,000 to 40,000 clones, less than 85% being singletons. The sample consisted of CD4+ or CD8+ T cells sorted from blood, taken in a trial of the OX40 agonist ivuxolimab. The receptor was isolated from an adult with an advanced solid tumor such as melanoma, head and neck, liver or kidney cancer. This chain links TRBV11-2 with TRBJ1-2; D is ambiguous. In DNA, the CDR3 is TGTGCCAGCAGCCCGTTTGGTAGGGCAGGCCACTTCCCTGGGTATGGCTACACCTTC. The encoded protein is CASSPFGRAGHFPGYGYTF.